These 10 T cell receptor beta chains were sequenced from one sample in a study of shared clonotypes between healthy human individuals. Measured with immunoSEQ multiplex PCR; TCRdb has only the in-frame clones, and not every one. The table includes hundreds of thousands of clones, around four fifths detected once. Sequencing was performed on memory CD4+ T cells sorted from blood. Subset defined: CD45RA-negative fraction. These receptors came from a woman aged 25-40 years in good health.

The chain uses TRBV28 and TRBJ1-1; unclear D gene. CDR3 length equals 13 residues. CDR1 MDHEN and CDR2 SYDVKM come from the germline V gene. V was cut by 10 bases and J by 0 bases, with 12 bases left in between. The CDR3 DNA reads as TGTGCCACCCGACGGACTCTGAACACTGAAGCTTTCTTT. Its protein is CATRRTLNTEAFF.

This chain connects TRBV6-6 to TRBJ1-2, with a weak D call TRBD1 (5 bases). From germline, CDR1 is MNHNY and CDR2 SVGAGI (reference sequence). CDR3 length: 13 amino acids. Trimming took 6 bases from V and 4 from J, leaving 12 bases between them. CDR3 DNA sequence: TGTGCCAGCAGACCCGACAGTTTCTATGGCTACACCTTC. This encodes CASRPDSFYGYTF.

Comments on this clone: The identical CDR3 is also encoded by other nucleotide sequences in the sample. The rearrangement uses TRBV5-1 and TRBJ2-1; D is unresolved. The CDR3 totals 13 residues. Germline assignment: CDR1 SGHRS and CDR2 YFSETQ. Trimming shortened V by 0 bases and J by 5 bases, and 6 bases separated the two germline ends. CDR3 nucleotides: TGCGCCAGCAGCTTGGCCGAGCACAATGAGCAGTTCTTC. Amino acids: CASSLAEHNEQFF.

This clone was observed a handful of times. The chain has TRBV11-2 and TRBJ2-1; the D is unclear. Germline values: CDR1 SGHAT, CDR2 FQNNGV. The CDR3 loop spans 15 amino acids. Trimming took 5 bases from V and 9 from J, leaving 20 bases between them. In nucleotides, the CDR3 is TGTGCCAGCAGCCGCTATATGGGCAGCAATCTTGAGCAGTTCTTC. Translation: CASSRYMGSNLEQFF.

This chain joins TRBV13 and TRBJ2-7; D could derive from TRBD1 or TRBD2 (6 bases each). This CDR3 comprises 14 residues. Germline CDR1 is PRHDT and CDR2 is FYEKMQ (reference sequence). V lost 3 bases and J lost 6, with 15 bases in between. The CDR3 region is CASSLGGARSEQYF. The CDR3 DNA follows: TGTGCCAGCAGCTTGGGGGGCGCACGGAGCGAGCAGTACTTC.

The rearrangement joins TRBV7-2 to TRBJ2-2; D is undetermined. With 2 bases removed from V and 7 bases from J, the gap between germline ends came to 11 bases. CDR3 length: 14 residues. CDR1 SGHTA and CDR2 FQGNSA come from the germline V gene. The CDR3 loop reads CASSLYRGVGELFF. The CDR3 coding sequence is TGTGCCAGCAGCTTATATCGCGGAGTCGGGGAGCTGTTTTTT.

The chain recombines TRBV7-8 with TRBJ2-5; possibly TRBD2 for D (6 bases). V was cut by 0 bases and J by 4 bases, with 9 bases left in between. From germline, CDR1 is SGHVS and CDR2 FQNEAQ. The length of the CDR3 is 14 residues. The CDR3 loop is CASSLARGPETQYF. For the CDR3, the DNA is TGTGCCAGCAGCTTAGCGCGGGGCCCAGAGACCCAGTACTTC. Using reference TRBV7-8 and TRBJ2-5 for the parts outside the CDR3, the full variable domain is GAGVSQSPRYKVAKRGQDVALRCDPISGHVSLFWYQQALGQGPEFLTYFQNEAQLDKSGLPSDRFFAERPEGSVSTLKIQRTQQEDSAVYLCASSLARGPETQYFGPGTRLLVL.

This clone was picked up many times. The J gene is TRBJ2-3, the V gene TRBV7-2; D gene unclear. The CDR3 consists of 14 residues. With 1 base removed from V and 2 bases from J, the gap between germline ends came to 7 bases. Germline V CDR1 and CDR2: SGHTA, FQGNSA. CDR3 protein: CASSLDYITDTQYF. CDR3 sequence (DNA): TGTGCCAGCAGCTTAGACTACATCACAGATACGCAGTATTTT.

The chain is built from TRBV27 and TRBJ2-7; the D gene is possibly TRBD1 (5 bases). This CDR3 has 14 amino acids. Germline CDR1 MNHEY, CDR2 SMNVEV (reference sequence). V was cut by 0 bases and J by 5 bases, with 11 bases left in between. CDR3 loop: CASSLSQGKNEQYF. The CDR3 nucleotides read TGTGCCAGCAGTTTATCCCAGGGTAAGAACGAGCAGTACTTC.

The rearrangement links TRBV11-2 to TRBJ1-2, with TRBD1 matching 7 bases. Germline V gene data show CDR1 as SGHAT and CDR2 as FQNNGV. This CDR3 region has 15 residues. With V trimmed by 6 bases and J by 0 bases, 7 bases remained unmatched. As DNA, the CDR3 is TGTGCCAGCAGGAGACCGGGACAGACTAACTATGGCTACACCTTC. Encoded protein: CASRRPGQTNYGYTF.